Below, 31 T cell receptor beta chains from the same sample are listed, as sequenced in a study of shared T cell receptors in the human thymus. Assay: immunoSEQ multiplex PCR; the TCRdb copy retains only in-frame clones and omits some. In the table there are some 700,000 clones, 80% to 90% of which are singletons. These data are also associated with another study on human thymus T cells.

The sequenced material came from thymocytes. These receptors were obtained from a girl in the first two years of life with a congenital heart defect.

The chain couples TRBV7-9 to TRBJ1-1; 7 bases agree with TRBD1. The V gene end was trimmed by 1 base and the J gene end by 1 base; junction bases not matched to a gene: 6. CDR3 length: 16 residues. Germline lookup yields CDR1 SEHNR and CDR2 FQNEAQ (reference sequence). The CDR3 DNA sequence: TGTGCCAGCAGCTTAGTATTGGGACAGAAGAACACTGAAGCTTTCTTT. Translation: CASSLVLGQKNTEAFF.

The chain couples TRBV5-4 to TRBJ1-2; 9 bases are a match to TRBD1. Trimming removed 4 bases from V and 4 bases from J; junction bases left unmatched: 14. CDR3 length equals 17 residues. CDR1 and CDR2 from the germline V gene are SGHNT and YYREEE (reference sequence). The CDR3 DNA follows: TGTGCCAGCAGCAGCTTTTTCACGACAGGGGGGACCTATGGCTACACCTTC. Its protein is CASSSFFTTGGTYGYTF.

This clone was observed a few times. This chain joins TRBV27 and TRBJ2-5; TRBD2 agrees at 13 bases. The CDR3 totals 16 residues. V trimming: 2 bases; J trimming: 3 bases; junction bases outside the gene matches: 3. Germline V lookup: CDR1 MNHEY, CDR2 SMNVEV (reference sequence). The CDR3 region is CASSLGLAGVKETQYF. Written as DNA, the CDR3 is TGTGCCAGCAGTTTAGGACTAGCGGGGGTAAAAGAGACCCAGTACTTC.

This clone was detected once. The chain combines TRBV2 with TRBJ2-7; D may be TRBD2 (5 bases). V was clipped by 7 bases and J by 1 base, with 20 bases between them. CDR1 and CDR2 from the germline V gene are SNHLY and FYNNEI. The CDR3 runs to 16 residues. The DNA for the CDR3 is TGTGCCAGCATAGAGTGGGGAGAAAACCCTTCCTACGAGCAGTACTTC. It yields the protein CASIEWGENPSYEQYF.

The chain's CDR3 is CASRQGSSDGYGYTF. The CDR3 DNA reads as TGTGCCAGCAGACAGGGTTCATCAGACGGTTATGGCTACACCTTC. The chain employs TRBV7-9 and TRBJ1-2, with D possibly being TRBD1 (6 bases). Germline CDR1 and CDR2: SEHNR and FQNEAQ (reference sequence). V was clipped by 6 bases and J by 5 bases, with 19 bases between them. The CDR3 consists of 15 residues.

This clone was seen just once. The chain links TRBV18 to TRBJ1-1; a possible D gene is TRBD1 (5 bases). CDR1 is KGHSH and CDR2 is LQKENI in the germline V gene. This CDR3 comprises 12 residues. The V end lost 3 bases, the J end lost 10 bases, and 12 bases lay between the germline ends. The CDR3: CASSPLVGGAFF. CDR3 nucleotides: TGTGCCAGCTCACCCTTAGTGGGGGGAGCTTTCTTT. Based on the CDR3 plus reference TRBV18 and TRBJ1-1, the full variable domain is NAGVMQNPRHLVRRRGQEARLRCSPMKGHSHVYWYRQLPEEGLKFMVYLQKENIIDESGMPKERFSAEFPKEGPSILRIQQVVRGDSAAYFCASSPLVGGAFFGQGTRLTVV.

The chain joins TRBV5-8 to TRBJ1-2; 7 bases line up with TRBD1. V dropped 4 bases and J dropped 2; count of bases not matched to a gene: 8. The CDR3 spans 15 residues. CDR1 and CDR2 (germline): SGHTS, YDEGEE. The CDR3: CASSAGQNLNYGYTF. The DNA of the CDR3 is TGTGCCAGCAGCGCGGGACAGAACCTAAACTATGGCTACACCTTC.

This chain joins TRBV4-1 and TRBJ2-7; D possibly corresponds to TRBD2 (7 bases). This CDR3 has 16 amino acids. Germline values: CDR1 MGHRA, CDR2 YSYEKL. V was clipped by 2 bases and J by 2 bases, with 16 bases between them. The CDR3 loop is CASSQRGGLGAYEQYF. Written as DNA, the CDR3 is TGCGCCAGCAGCCAAAGGGGGGGGCTGGGAGCCTACGAGCAGTACTTC.

The chain links TRBV4-3 to TRBJ1-4; D not resolved. This CDR3 contains 18 residues. Germline V CDR1 and CDR2: LGHNA, YSLEER. The ends were cut back, 5 bases at V and 4 bases at J, with 23 bases in the middle. CDR3 sequence reads: CASSARQLLSFGNEKLFF. CDR3 bases: TGCGCCAGCAGCGCCAGACAACTTCTCTCCTTTGGTAATGAAAAACTGTTTTTT.

The CDR3 reads CAWRSRQGSGYTF. The CDR3 coding sequence is TGTGCCTGGAGATCCCGACAGGGAAGTGGCTACACCTTC. This chain uses TRBV30 with TRBJ1-2, with 7 bases matching TRBD1. The CDR3 runs 13 residues. Germline CDR1 and CDR2: GTSNPN and SVGIG (reference sequence). V lost 3 bases to trimming and J lost 7 bases; unmatched junction nucleotides: 8.

This chain links TRBV10-2 with TRBJ1-5, with D possibly matching TRBD1 (5 bases). CDR3 size: 12 residues. Germline V gene data show CDR1 as WSHSY and CDR2 as SAAADI. Trimming took off 8 bases at V and 7 bases at J, with 12 bases between the two ends. In DNA form, the CDR3 reads TGCGCCAGCGGACAACAAGGCCAGCCCCAGCATTTT. Protein product: CASGQQGQPQHF.

With respect to this clone: Germline and junction disagree at one end, which may indicate a read error. The V call is TRBV28, the J call TRBJ1-6; TRBD1 might be the D (5 bases). Germline V CDR1 and CDR2: MDHEN, SYDVKM. The CDR3 loop spans 14 amino acids. CDR3: CASSIRDYHSPLHF. The CDR3 DNA reads TGTGCCAGCAGCATCCGGGACTATCATTCACCCCTCCACTTT.

This clone has just one count. The chain uses TRBV7-3 and TRBJ2-2, with 10 bases that match TRBD2. CDR3 length: 15 amino acids. Germline CDR1 and CDR2: SGHTA and FQGTGA. Trimming removed 5 bases from V and 5 bases from J; junction bases left unmatched: 5. The CDR3 reads CASSNRTSGTGELFF. CDR3 sequence (DNA): TGTGCCAGCAGCAATAGGACTAGCGGTACCGGGGAGCTGTTTTTT.

The chain employs TRBV28 and TRBJ1-4; the D gene is possibly TRBD1 (6 bases). CDR1 is MDHEN and CDR2 is SYDVKM in the germline V gene. The CDR3 extends over 14 amino acids. Between the trimmed V and J ends, which lost 0 bases and 17 bases, there was a span of 19 bases. The CDR3 sequence is CASSLWSRGGRAFF. Written as DNA, the CDR3 is TGTGCCAGCAGTTTATGGAGTCGGGGGGGCCGCGCCTTTTTT.

This chain connects TRBV7-5 to TRBJ2-4; no check of the table's D call, TRBD2, against the DNA was made. TRBV7-5 corresponds to a pseudogene. This CDR3 comprises 17 residues. The chain's CDR3 is CARSANERGLAKNIQYF. CDR3 bases: TGTGCCAGAAGCGCTAATGAGCGGGGTCTAGCCAAAAACATTCAGTACTTC.

This clone was counted between two and nine times. This chain uses TRBV27 with TRBJ1-3; no clear D. This CDR3 comprises 14 residues. The germline gives CDR1 MNHEY, CDR2 SMNVEV (reference sequence). Trimming pared 2 bases from V and 0 bases from J, leaving 5 bases between. The CDR3 reads CASSLSSSGNTIYF. In DNA form, the CDR3 reads TGTGCCAGCAGTTTAAGTAGCTCTGGAAACACCATATATTTT.

The genes are TRBV18 and TRBJ2-2, with D perhaps TRBD1 (6 bases). This CDR3 contains 16 residues. Trimming removed 2 bases from V and 3 bases from J, with 13 bases in between. Germline loops: CDR1 KGHSH, CDR2 LQKENI. Here the CDR3 DNA reads TGTGCCAGCTCACCAGTTAGGGACAAGTACACCGGGGAGCTGTTTTTT. Amino acid sequence: CASSPVRDKYTGELFF. Together with reference TRBV18 and TRBJ2-2, the CDR3 gives the full variable domain: NAGVMQNPRHLVRRRGQEARLRCSPMKGHSHVYWYRQLPEEGLKFMVYLQKENIIDESGMPKERFSAEFPKEGPSILRIQQVVRGDSAAYFCASSPVRDKYTGELFFGEGSRLTVL.

The V gene is TRBV11-2, the J gene TRBJ2-7; TRBD1 aligns across 7 bases. CDR1 SGHAT and CDR2 FQNNGV come from the germline V gene. Trimming at V came to 5 bases and at J to 3 bases, leaving 7 bases not matched to a gene. The CDR3 runs to 14 residues. CDR3 sequence (DNA): TGTGCCAGCAGCCCCTACAGGGGTGGCTACGAGCAGTACTTC. Translated, it gives CASSPYRGGYEQYF. The complete variable domain, with remaining parts taken from reference TRBV11-2 and TRBJ2-7, reads EAGVAQSPRYKIIEKRQSVAFWCNPISGHATLYWYQQILGQGPKLLIQFQNNGVVDDSQLPKDRFSAERLKGVDSTLKIQPAKLEDSAVYLCASSPYRGGYEQYFGPGTRLTVT.

This sequence joins TRBV14 and TRBJ1-1; D is undetermined. The CDR3 sequence is 17 residues long. Germline loops: CDR1 SGHDN, CDR2 FVKESK. Trimming took 4 bases from V and 0 from J, leaving 18 bases between them. CDR3: CASSPYNTCALNTEAFF. In DNA form, the CDR3 reads TGTGCCAGCAGCCCTTACAATACGTGTGCCTTGAACACTGAAGCTTTCTTT.

The genes are TRBV5-1 and TRBJ1-4, with D tentatively TRBD1 (6 bases). Germline V gene lookup returns CDR1 SGHRS and CDR2 YFSETQ. There are 20 residues in the CDR3. V was cut by 0 bases and J by 0 bases, with 21 bases left in between. CDR3 region: CASSLVPRDTFHATNEKLFF. The CDR3 DNA sequence: TGCGCCAGCAGCTTGGTTCCCCGGGACACCTTTCACGCAACTAATGAAAAACTGTTTTTT.

The J gene is TRBJ1-6, the V gene TRBV5-1, with a possible D match to TRBD1 (5 bases). The germline gives CDR1 SGHRS, CDR2 YFSETQ. Trimming shortened V by 3 bases and J by 11 bases, and 30 bases separated the two germline ends. CDR3 length: 19 residues. As DNA, the CDR3 is TGCGCCAGCAGCTCTATTTACGTACGAGACAGCGACCTAGATGCACCCCTCCACTTT. Residues: CASSSIYVRDSDLDAPLHF. The whole variable domain, filled in from reference TRBV5-1 and TRBJ1-6, reads KAGVTQTPRYLIKTRGQQVTLSCSPISGHRSVSWYQQTPGQGLQFLFEYFSETQRNKGNFPGRFSGRQFSNSRSEMNVSTLELGDSALYLCASSSIYVRDSDLDAPLHFGNGTRLTVT.

This clone is a singleton in its sample. This chain uses TRBV25-1 with TRBJ1-1, with a tentative D call TRBD1 (6 bases). Trimming stripped 6 bases from V and 6 bases from J, with 20 bases between. Looked up from germline, CDR1 is MGHDK and CDR2 is SYGVNS. This CDR3 spans 15 amino acids. For the CDR3, the DNA is TGTGCCAGCAGCTTAAGGGACACAATTTTCGCTGAAGCTTTCTTT. This gives the protein CASSLRDTIFAEAFF.

The rearrangement joins TRBV7-2 to TRBJ1-1, with TRBD1 as a possible D gene (5 bases). This CDR3 has 12 residues. Per the germline V gene, CDR1 is SGHTA and CDR2 is FQGNSA. V lost 8 bases and J lost 6, with 13 bases in between. The CDR3 DNA follows: TGTGCCAGCTCCCTGGGGGGGTCTGAAGCTTTCTTT. This codes for CASSLGGSEAFF. The full variable domain, completed using reference TRBV7-2 and TRBJ1-1, is GAGVSQSPSNKVTEKGKDVELRCDPISGHTALYWYRQSLGQGLEFLIYFQGNSAPDKSGLPSDRFSAERTGGSVSTLTIQRTQQEDSAVYLCASSLGGSEAFFGQGTRLTVV.

The V call is TRBV5-1, the J call TRBJ1-6; D gene uncertain. The CDR3 is 16 amino acids. Germline CDR1 is SGHRS and CDR2 is YFSETQ. V lost 3 bases and J 7 bases, leaving 17 bases between the germline ends. CDR3 residues: CASSSGRPYSNSPLHF. CDR3 nucleotide sequence: TGCGCCAGCAGCTCCGGTAGACCGTATAGCAATTCACCCCTCCACTTT.

The chain couples TRBV27 to TRBJ2-4, with D perhaps matching TRBD2 (6 bases). This CDR3 is built from 15 residues. Trimming pared 8 bases from V and 1 base from J, leaving 15 bases between. Germline V CDR1 and CDR2: MNHEY, SMNVEV (reference sequence). Here the CDR3 DNA reads TGTGCCAGCGGGGTGGCTGGGGGGGCCAAAAACATTCAGTACTTC. Residues: CASGVAGGAKNIQYF.

The chain uses TRBV27 and TRBJ1-2, with 9 nucleotides matching TRBD1. The length of the CDR3 is 14 residues. Germline V gene data show CDR1 as MNHEY and CDR2 as SMNVEV (reference sequence). Germline trimming cut 5 bases from V and 4 bases from J; bases unmatched to any gene: 5. CDR3 amino acids: CASSHRGLSYGYTF. CDR3 DNA sequence: TGTGCCAGCAGTCACAGGGGGCTGAGCTATGGCTACACCTTC.

This clone was seen a single time. J is TRBJ1-1 and V is TRBV11-2, with D perhaps matching TRBD1 (6 bases). Trimming removed 0 bases from V and 0 bases from J, with 11 bases in between. Germline V gives CDR1 SGHAT, CDR2 FQNNGV. The CDR3 runs 16 residues. The CDR3 sequence: CASSLEGGDMNTEAFF. CDR3 bases: TGTGCCAGCAGCTTAGAGGGGGGGGACATGAACACTGAAGCTTTCTTT.

The V call is TRBV6-5, the J call TRBJ1-2; 8 bases are shared with TRBD1. The CDR3 has 15 amino acids. Germline trimming cut 1 base from V and 6 bases from J; bases unmatched to any gene: 7. From germline, CDR1 is MNHEY and CDR2 SVGAGI. CDR3 nucleotide sequence: TGTGCCAGCAGTTACTACAGGACAGGGACCCATGGCTACACCTTC. Translating it yields CASSYYRTGTHGYTF.

Here the CDR3 DNA reads TGTGCCAGCTCACCACTGGGGACAGGGGGCTTTTATGGCTACACCTTC. Amino acid sequence: CASSPLGTGGFYGYTF. The J gene is TRBJ1-2, the V gene TRBV18; 12 nucleotides match TRBD1. The CDR3 totals 16 residues. Germline lookup yields CDR1 KGHSH and CDR2 LQKENI. Trimming took 1 base from V and 5 from J; bases not matched to a gene: 5.

This sequence joins TRBV5-6 and TRBJ1-6; D is ambiguous. CDR3 length: 16 amino acids. The V gene's germline CDR1 is SGHDT and CDR2 YYEEEE. Between the trimmed V and J ends, which lost 4 bases and 0 bases, there was a span of 11 bases. CDR3 sequence reads: CASSLGRDSYNSPLHF. The CDR3 DNA reads as TGTGCCAGCAGCCTCGGACGGGACTCCTATAATTCACCCCTCCACTTT.

The rearrangement links TRBV5-4 to TRBJ2-1; 10 positions agree with TRBD2. Germline CDR1 and CDR2: SGHNT and YYREEE (reference sequence). The CDR3 consists of 14 residues. V trimming: 4 bases; J trimming: 7 bases; junction bases outside the gene matches: 5. For the CDR3, the DNA is TGTGCCAGCAGCATAGCGGGGGGTAAGAATGAGCAGTTCTTC. Translating it yields CASSIAGGKNEQFF.